These 12 T cell receptor beta chains were sequenced from one sample in a study of T cell changes during pregnancy in multiple sclerosis. Data came from immunoSEQ multiplex PCR; TCRdb stores just in-frame clones and leaves some out. The sample gives over 80,000 clones, 90% of which show up once; roughly 0.79% is in the top ten. Specimen: peripheral blood, collected in the second trimester of pregnancy. These receptors were collected from a female donor in good health, enrolled as a control in a pregnancy study.

The J gene is TRBJ2-5, the V gene TRBV4-3, with a tentative D call TRBD2 (6 bases). CDR1 is LGHNA, CDR2 YSLEER, per germline. The CDR3 spans 19 residues. The V end lost 0 bases, the J end lost 6 bases, and 26 bases lay between the germline ends. This CDR3 reads CASSQDLSSLGEVAQTQYF. The CDR3 nucleotides read TGCGCCAGCAGCCAAGATCTTTCCTCATTGGGGGAGGTAGCGCAGACCCAGTACTTC.

The chain joins TRBV5-6 to TRBJ2-7; 7 bases match TRBD2. V lost 0 bases and J lost 3; bases outside the gene matches: 18. The CDR3 runs 19 residues. Germline CDR1 is SGHDT and CDR2 is YYEEEE. The CDR3 DNA reads TGTGCCAGCAGCTTGGCCGTAAGGGCGGGAGAACTCTACTACTACGAGCAGTACTTC. Translating gives CASSLAVRAGELYYYEQYF. The variable domain in full, completed from reference TRBV5-6 and TRBJ2-7, reads DAGVTQSPTHLIKTRGQQVTLRCSPKSGHDTVSWYQQALGQGPQFIFQYYEEEERQRGNFPDRFSGHQFPNYSSELNVNALLLGDSALYLCASSLAVRAGELYYYEQYFGPGTRLTVT.

This chain connects TRBV27 to TRBJ2-6; D might be TRBD1 (5 bases). Germline CDR1 and CDR2: MNHEY and SMNVEV (reference sequence). V lost 7 bases to trimming and J lost 0 bases, with 7 bases between them. This CDR3 contains 14 residues. CDR3: CASTDSSGANVLTF. CDR3 in DNA: TGTGCCAGCACAGACAGCTCTGGGGCCAACGTCCTGACTTTC. The full variable domain, in which reference TRBV27 and TRBJ2-6 provide the parts outside the CDR3, is EAQVTQNPRYLITVTGKKLTVTCSQNMNHEYMSWYRQDPGLGLRQIYYSMNVEVTDKGDVPEGYKVSRKEKRNFPLILESPSPNQTSLYFCASTDSSGANVLTFGAGSRLTVL.

The chain is built from TRBV28 and TRBJ2-1, with 9 bases aligning to TRBD1. V lost 2 bases, J lost 5 bases, and 4 bases stayed unmatched. The CDR3 spans 15 residues. Germline V CDR1 and CDR2: MDHEN, SYDVKM. The CDR3 loop is CASSLGGTGNNEQFF. The CDR3 DNA follows: TGTGCCAGCAGTTTAGGTGGGACAGGGAACAATGAGCAGTTCTTC.

V usage is TRBV27 and J usage is TRBJ1-1; 7 nucleotides align to TRBD1. This CDR3 is 16 amino acids long. V shed 9 bases, J shed 0 bases, and the junction held 13 bases outside the gene matches. Germline V gives CDR1 MNHEY, CDR2 SMNVEV (reference sequence). The DNA for the CDR3 is TGTGCCAGTACTAACGGGACAGTGACCATGAACACTGAAGCTTTCTTT. This translates into CASTNGTVTMNTEAFF.

The CDR3 DNA sequence: TGTGCCAGTAGTATAGTCCCAGGGGAAGAAGCTTTCTTT. Its protein product is CASSIVPGEEAFF. The chain is built from TRBV19 and TRBJ1-1, with D possibly matching TRBD1 (6 bases). V dropped 1 base and J dropped 8 bases, with 11 bases sitting between them. CDR3 length: 13 amino acids. Germline V gene lookup returns CDR1 LNHDA and CDR2 SQIVND (reference sequence).

The J gene is TRBJ1-1, the V gene TRBV2; D call uncertain. The germline CDR1 and CDR2 sequences are SNHLY and FYNNEI. CDR3 length: 16 residues. Trimming removed 0 bases at V and 4 bases at J, with 15 bases between. This CDR3 reads CASSEAHRVGGTEAFF. The DNA of the CDR3 is TGTGCCAGCAGTGAAGCGCACCGGGTCGGAGGCACTGAAGCTTTCTTT.

This clone was detected only once. The chain links TRBV18 to TRBJ2-5; D remains ambiguous. V was cut by 2 bases and J by 0 bases, with 7 bases left in between. Per germline, CDR1 KGHSH and CDR2 LQKENI. The CDR3 is 14 amino acids. For the CDR3, the DNA is TGTGCCAGCTCACCAGGGCAGTACCAAGAGACCCAGTACTTC. This sequence encodes CASSPGQYQETQYF.

This clone has just a few counts. The rearrangement uses TRBV14 and TRBJ1-3, with TRBD1 identical over 8 bases. Per the germline V gene, CDR1 is SGHDN and CDR2 is FVKESK. Losses at the gene ends were 1 base for V and 7 bases for J; bases not matched to a gene: 12. The length of the CDR3 is 17 residues. The CDR3 DNA reads TGTGCCAGCAGCCAAGGGGTGCGTTCGGGACAGGCGAACACCATATATTTT. Its translation is CASSQGVRSGQANTIYF.

The chain uses TRBV19 and TRBJ2-7; 11 bases map to TRBD1. Germline V gene lookup returns CDR1 LNHDA and CDR2 SQIVND (reference sequence). V trimming: 9 bases; J trimming: 0 bases; junction bases outside the gene matches: 4. This CDR3 contains 14 residues. CDR3 in amino acids: CASRTGGASYEQYF. The CDR3 DNA reads TGTGCCAGCAGGACAGGGGGCGCCTCCTACGAGCAGTACTTC.

V is TRBV7-6 and J is TRBJ1-3, with D uncertain. Trimming shortened V by 4 bases and J by 3 bases, and 16 bases separated the two germline ends. CDR1 and CDR2 from the germline V gene are SGHVS and FNYEAQ. CDR3 length: 16 residues. For the CDR3, the DNA is TGTGCCAGCAGCTCAGTGAGCGGTAGCCTTGGAAACACCATATATTTT. It specifies CASSSVSGSLGNTIYF.

The V call is TRBV7-8, the J call TRBJ2-2, with 12 bases fitting TRBD2. This CDR3 is built from 19 residues. V was pared by 2 bases and J by 1 base, with 8 bases of the junction left unmatched. Germline V CDR1 and CDR2: SGHVS, FQNEAQ. The CDR3 DNA reads as TGTGCCAGCAGCTTAACTAGCGGGAGGCCCATAAAGAACACCGGGGAGCTGTTTTTT. Protein sequence: CASSLTSGRPIKNTGELFF.